The next 25 T cell receptor beta chains were all read from a single sample in a study of blood T cell repertoires in COVID-19. Produced via immunoSEQ multiplex PCR; TCRdb's table is partial and in-frame only. Here the sample spans around 250,000 clones, around 89% being singletons. Input material: PBMCs or T cells enriched from blood (not recorded which). These receptors were collected from a woman aged 25 to 39 who had recovered from COVID-19.

The chain links TRBV4-1 to TRBJ1-1; unclear D gene. The CDR3 extends over 14 amino acids. Deletions cut 4 bases from V and 4 bases from J, with 13 bases between. Germline CDR1 is MGHRA and CDR2 is YSYEKL. DNA of the CDR3: TGCGCCAGCAGCCCTTACGGAGGCGTCACTGAAGCTTTCTTT. Encoded protein: CASSPYGGVTEAFF.

This clone was recorded only once. J is TRBJ1-1 and V is TRBV6-5; perhaps TRBD1 as D (6 bases). V was clipped by 7 bases and J by 8 bases, with 17 bases between them. Germline lookup yields CDR1 MNHEY and CDR2 SVGAGI. CDR3 length: 13 amino acids. CDR3 protein: CASIGLQGWEAFF. As DNA, the CDR3 is TGTGCCAGCATCGGCCTACAGGGCTGGGAAGCTTTCTTT.

This chain joins TRBV19 and TRBJ2-7; a weak D match, TRBD1 (6 bases). Trimming took off 1 base at V and 0 bases at J, with 10 bases between the two ends. Per the germline V gene, CDR1 is LNHDA and CDR2 is SQIVND (reference sequence). The CDR3 extends over 15 amino acids. The CDR3 DNA reads TGTGCCAGTAGTATAGGACAGGACCCCTCCTACGAGCAGTACTTC. Protein: CASSIGQDPSYEQYF.

The genes are TRBV30 and TRBJ1-4; D might be TRBD1 (5 bases). With 0 bases removed from V and 8 bases from J, the gap between germline ends came to 10 bases. There are 13 residues in the CDR3. Germline-derived CDR1 and CDR2 are GTSNPN and SVGIG (reference sequence). CDR3 DNA: TGTGCCTGGAGTGTAAGTCAGGGCGAAAAACTGTTTTTT. Translation gives CAWSVSQGEKLFF.

The rearrangement links TRBV2 to TRBJ2-1; the match to TRBD1 covers 7 bases. V dropped 6 bases and J dropped 3; count of bases not matched to a gene: 2. Germline CDR1 reads SNHLY; CDR2 reads FYNNEI. The CDR3 runs 13 residues. DNA for the CDR3: TGTGCCAGCAGGGGGACAGTCTACAATGAGCAGTTCTTC. As protein: CASRGTVYNEQFF.

The chain combines TRBV10-3 with TRBJ1-3; D is ambiguous. V dropped 6 bases and J dropped 0 bases, with 12 bases sitting between them. The CDR3 spans 15 residues. The germline gives CDR1 ENHRY, CDR2 SYGVKD. The CDR3 region is CAIRGENYSGNTIYF. CDR3 bases: TGTGCCATCAGGGGAGAAAATTACTCTGGAAACACCATATATTTT.

The chain links TRBV25-1 to TRBJ1-2; D might be TRBD1 (5 bases). The germline V and J ends were trimmed by 1 base and 3 bases, with 12 bases remaining between them. The CDR3 spans 15 residues. CDR1 and CDR2 (germline): MGHDK, SYGVNS. The CDR3 loop reads CASSEWDAGDYGYTF. The CDR3 DNA sequence: TGTGCCAGCAGTGAATGGGATGCGGGGGACTATGGCTACACCTTC.

The V call is TRBV19, the J call TRBJ2-3, with TRBD2 matching over 9 bases. Trimming took 6 bases from V and 5 from J; bases not matched to a gene: 3. The CDR3 contains 13 residues. Germline-derived CDR1 and CDR2 are LNHDA and SQIVND (reference sequence). The CDR3 loop reads CASRLAGIDTQYF. The CDR3 coding sequence is TGTGCCAGTAGACTAGCGGGTATAGATACGCAGTATTTT.

This chain joins TRBV4-3 and TRBJ1-2; D not certain. V was trimmed by 1 base and J by 3 bases, leaving 12 bases between them. Germline CDR1 is LGHNA and CDR2 is YSLEER. The CDR3 is 15 amino acids. The CDR3 region is CASSQGAQRDYGYTF. The DNA for the CDR3 is TGCGCCAGCAGCCAAGGGGCACAGCGGGACTATGGCTACACCTTC.

This clone was detected a few times. One end of the junction is discordant with germline, which a read error may explain. V is TRBV5-4 and J is TRBJ2-7; 7 nucleotides agree with TRBD1. Germline V gives CDR1 SGHNT, CDR2 YYREEE (reference sequence). The CDR3 is 12 amino acids. The CDR3 nucleotides are TGTGCCAGCAGCTTGGCAGGGGGTCGGGTTGACTTC. It is translated as CASSLAGGRVDF.

V usage is TRBV6-2 or TRBV6-3 and J usage is TRBJ1-4, with 7 positions matching TRBD1. The germline V gene encodes CDR1 MNHEY and CDR2 SVGEGT. Trimming at V came to 2 bases and at J to 8 bases, leaving 8 bases not matched to a gene. The CDR3 totals 15 residues. The CDR3 sequence is CASSYLTGKREKLFF. CDR3 nucleotides: TGTGCCAGCAGTTACCTGACAGGGAAGCGAGAAAAACTGTTTTTT.

The chain is built from TRBV29-1 and TRBJ1-1, with 8 positions matching TRBD1. Losses at the gene ends were 5 bases for V and 5 bases for J; bases not matched to a gene: 7. The germline V gene has CDR1 SQVTM and CDR2 ANQGSEA. The CDR3 has 13 residues. DNA of the CDR3: TGCAGCGTTTCAACAGGGGGGGGAACTGAAGCTTTCTTT. Translation gives CSVSTGGGTEAFF.

The rearrangement uses TRBV14 and TRBJ1-2, with TRBD1 identical over 10 bases. Germline V gene data show CDR1 as SGHDN and CDR2 as FVKESK. CDR3 size: 15 residues. V was pared by 4 bases and J by 4 bases, with 6 bases of the junction left unmatched. This CDR3 is CASSPGTGDGYGYTF. Here the CDR3 DNA reads TGTGCCAGCAGCCCCGGGACAGGGGACGGCTATGGCTACACCTTC.

Comments on this clone: The limits of the CDR3 on the DNA are not certain, so only TCRdb's listed CDR3 is given. The chain couples TRBV27 to TRBJ2-1; the DNA was not compared with TRBD2, the D call given in the table. Germline assignment: CDR1 MNHEY and CDR2 SMNVEV (reference sequence). A total of 14 residues make up the CDR3, ends included. The CDR3 here is CASSLFGEGNEQFF.

The rearrangement joins TRBV7-8 to TRBJ2-1; D might be TRBD2 (6 bases). The germline gives CDR1 SGHVS, CDR2 FQNEAQ. This CDR3 is built from 15 residues. V gave up 3 bases and J gave up 5 bases, with 14 bases separating them. The CDR3 DNA follows: TGTGCCAGCAGCTTTTTGGGCGGGACCCACAATGAGCAGTTCTTC. Protein: CASSFLGGTHNEQFF.

CDR3 nucleotides: TGCAGCGCACAGACAGGGAATGGAAACACCATATATTTT. Translation gives CSAQTGNGNTIYF. The chain combines TRBV29-1 with TRBJ1-3; 7 bases match TRBD1. CDR1 and CDR2 (germline): SQVTM, ANQGSEA. The CDR3 has 13 amino acids. The junction had 6 bases not matched to a gene; V was cut back by 7 bases and J by 3 bases.

This clone was counted only a few times. This chain joins TRBV7-9 and TRBJ2-1; D might be TRBD2 (6 bases). V lost 4 bases to trimming and J lost 8 bases, with 21 bases between them. CDR3 length equals 16 residues. Germline loops: CDR1 SEHNR, CDR2 FQNEAQ (reference sequence). The CDR3 sequence is CASSYPLTRPMDEQFF. CDR3 nucleotide sequence: TGTGCCAGCAGCTACCCCCTGACTAGACCTATGGATGAGCAGTTCTTC.

The chain uses TRBV5-4 and TRBJ2-7; tentatively, D is TRBD2 (5 bases). The CDR3 is 15 amino acids. Germline-derived CDR1 and CDR2 are SGHNT and YYREEE (reference sequence). Deletions cut 3 bases from V and 2 bases from J, with 15 bases between. The CDR3 protein is CASSYGNLGTYEQYF. The CDR3 DNA reads TGTGCCAGCAGCTACGGGAATTTAGGAACCTACGAGCAGTACTTC.

The rearrangement uses TRBV4-3 and TRBJ2-3, with 8 bases lining up with TRBD2. The CDR3 covers 16 residues. CDR1 and CDR2 from the germline V gene are LGHNA and YSLEER. Unmatched junction bases numbered 2, after V lost 0 bases and J lost 0 bases. CDR3 region: CASSQELAGSTDTQYF. The DNA for the CDR3 is TGCGCCAGCAGCCAAGAGCTAGCGGGTAGCACAGATACGCAGTATTTT.

The V call is TRBV29-1, the J call TRBJ2-5; weak D call: TRBD2 (5 bases). Germline V lookup: CDR1 SQVTM, CDR2 ANQGSEA. This CDR3 is built from 12 residues. V shed 4 bases and J shed 5 bases, with 11 bases lying between them. CDR3 coding DNA: TGCAGCGTTGCTTTGTCGGGGGAGACCCAGTACTTC. Encoded protein: CSVALSGETQYF.

In this sample, this clone turned up once. The DNA for the CDR3 is TGTGCCAGCAGCCAAGAATTGACGGGTTATGGCTACACCTTC. Translation gives CASSQELTGYGYTF. This sequence joins TRBV14 and TRBJ1-2; D is ambiguous. The CDR3 length is 14 residues. Trimming pared 0 bases from V and 5 bases from J, leaving 10 bases between. Germline values: CDR1 SGHDN, CDR2 FVKESK. The full variable domain, its missing parts supplied by reference TRBV14 and TRBJ1-2, is EAGVTQFPSHSVIEKGQTVTLRCDPISGHDNLYWYRRVMGKEIKFLLHFVKESKQDESGMPNNRFLAERTGGTYSTLKVQPAELEDSGVYFCASSQELTGYGYTFGSGTRLTVV.

The CDR3 coding sequence is TGTGCCAGCAGCGCCGACTTGGCCCGGACCCAGTACTTC. This encodes CASSADLARTQYF. This sequence joins TRBV14 and TRBJ2-5; D unclear. The germline CDR1 and CDR2 sequences are SGHDN and FVKESK. This CDR3 has 13 residues. V lost 5 bases to trimming and J lost 7 bases, with 14 bases between them.

V and J are TRBV25-1 and TRBJ2-2; 8 bases align to TRBD1. The CDR3 loop spans 16 amino acids. V lost 6 bases and J lost 1; bases outside the gene matches: 7. Germline V gene data show CDR1 as MGHDK and CDR2 as SYGVNS. This CDR3 is CASRNTGTGNTGELFF. Here the CDR3 DNA reads TGTGCCAGCAGAAATACCGGGACAGGGAACACCGGGGAGCTGTTTTTT.

Only one count was recorded for this clone. V and J are TRBV2 and TRBJ1-1; the D gene is possibly TRBD1 (5 bases). Germline CDR1 and CDR2: SNHLY and FYNNEI. The V gene lost 6 bases and the J gene lost 1 base, with 15 bases spanning the gap. This CDR3 comprises 15 residues. Written as DNA, the CDR3 is TGTGCCAGCAGCAGCCAGGGACTCGAGAACACTGAAGCTTTCTTT. This encodes CASSSQGLENTEAFF. The full variable domain, in which reference TRBV2 and TRBJ1-1 provide the parts outside the CDR3, is EPEVTQTPSHQVTQMGQEVILRCVPISNHLYFYWYRQILGQKVEFLVSFYNNEISEKSEIFDDQFSVERPDGSNFTLKIRSTKLEDSAMYFCASSSQGLENTEAFFGQGTRLTVV.

The chain recombines TRBV11-2 with TRBJ2-1, with D uncertain. Germline-derived CDR1 and CDR2 are SGHAT and FQNNGV. The V end lost 6 bases, the J end lost 5 bases, and 20 bases lay between the germline ends. This CDR3 contains 16 residues. Here the CDR3 DNA reads TGTGCCAGCAGTCATCCGGGTCCCCGCGGCCACAATGAGCAGTTCTTC. This translates into CASSHPGPRGHNEQFF.